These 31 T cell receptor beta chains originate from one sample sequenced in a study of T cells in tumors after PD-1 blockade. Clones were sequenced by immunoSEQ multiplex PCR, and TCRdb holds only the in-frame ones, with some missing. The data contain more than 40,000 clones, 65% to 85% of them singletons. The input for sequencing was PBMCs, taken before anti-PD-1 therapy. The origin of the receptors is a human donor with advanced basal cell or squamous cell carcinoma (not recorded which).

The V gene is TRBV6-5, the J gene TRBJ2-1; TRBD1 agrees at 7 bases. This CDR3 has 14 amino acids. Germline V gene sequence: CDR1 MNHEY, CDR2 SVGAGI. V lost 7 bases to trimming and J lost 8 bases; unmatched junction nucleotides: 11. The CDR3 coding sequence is TGTGCCAGCAACCCGGTATTACAGGGGTATGAGCAGTTCTTC. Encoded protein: CASNPVLQGYEQFF.

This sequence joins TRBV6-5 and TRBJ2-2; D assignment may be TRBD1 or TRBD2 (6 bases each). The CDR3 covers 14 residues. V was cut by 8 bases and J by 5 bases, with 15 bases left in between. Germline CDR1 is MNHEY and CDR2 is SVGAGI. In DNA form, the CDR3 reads TGTGCCAGCTCGGGGGCTTCGTGGACCGGGGAGCTGTTTTTT. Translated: CASSGASWTGELFF.

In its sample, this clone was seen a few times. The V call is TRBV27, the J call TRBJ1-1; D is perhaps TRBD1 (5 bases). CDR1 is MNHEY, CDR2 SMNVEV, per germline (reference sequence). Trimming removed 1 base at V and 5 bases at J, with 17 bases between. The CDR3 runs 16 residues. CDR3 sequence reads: CASSLFGAGVRTEAFF. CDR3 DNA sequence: TGTGCCAGCAGTTTATTTGGGGCCGGGGTTCGAACTGAAGCTTTCTTT.

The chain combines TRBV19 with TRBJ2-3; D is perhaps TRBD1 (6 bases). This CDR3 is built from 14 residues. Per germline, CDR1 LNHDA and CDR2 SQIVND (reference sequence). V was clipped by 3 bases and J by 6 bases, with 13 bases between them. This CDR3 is CASSINQGWDTQYF. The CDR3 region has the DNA TGTGCCAGTAGTATTAATCAGGGGTGGGATACGCAGTATTTT.

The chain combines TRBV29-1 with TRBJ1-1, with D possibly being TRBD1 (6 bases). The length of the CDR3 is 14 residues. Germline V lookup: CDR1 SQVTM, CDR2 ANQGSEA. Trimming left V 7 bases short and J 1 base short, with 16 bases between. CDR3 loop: CSAQLWGANTEAFF. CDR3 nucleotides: TGCAGCGCACAACTCTGGGGGGCGAACACTGAAGCTTTCTTT.

The CDR3 DNA is TGTGCCAGCAGTGAAGGACTACTCAGGGAATATCGCACAGATACGCAGTATTTT. It is translated as CASSEGLLREYRTDTQYF. This chain connects TRBV6-1 to TRBJ2-3; the D gene could be TRBD1 or TRBD2 (5 bases each). With 1 base removed from V and 1 base from J, the gap between germline ends came to 18 bases. The CDR3 sequence is 18 residues long. The germline CDR1 and CDR2 sequences are MNHNS and SASEGT.

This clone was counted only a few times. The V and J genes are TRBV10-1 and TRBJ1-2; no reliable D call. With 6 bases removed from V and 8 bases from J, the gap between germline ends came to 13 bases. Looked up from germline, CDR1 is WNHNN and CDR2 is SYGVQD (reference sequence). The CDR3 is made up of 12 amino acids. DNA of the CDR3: TGCGCCAGCAGAAGGCCCCTGCGGGGCTACACCTTC. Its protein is CASRRPLRGYTF.

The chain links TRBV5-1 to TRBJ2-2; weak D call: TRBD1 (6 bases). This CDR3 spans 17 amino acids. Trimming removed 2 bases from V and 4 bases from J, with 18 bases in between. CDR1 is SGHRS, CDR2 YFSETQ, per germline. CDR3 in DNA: TGCGCCAGCAGCTTTGGGGGCTCCACTATCCTCACCGGGGAGCTGTTTTTT. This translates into CASSFGGSTILTGELFF.

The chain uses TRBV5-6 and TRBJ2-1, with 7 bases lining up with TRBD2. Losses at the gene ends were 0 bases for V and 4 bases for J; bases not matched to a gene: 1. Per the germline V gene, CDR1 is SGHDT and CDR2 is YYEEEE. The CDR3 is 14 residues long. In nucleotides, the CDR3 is TGTGCCAGCAGCTTGGGGGAGGGTTACAATGAGCAGTTCTTC. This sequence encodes CASSLGEGYNEQFF.

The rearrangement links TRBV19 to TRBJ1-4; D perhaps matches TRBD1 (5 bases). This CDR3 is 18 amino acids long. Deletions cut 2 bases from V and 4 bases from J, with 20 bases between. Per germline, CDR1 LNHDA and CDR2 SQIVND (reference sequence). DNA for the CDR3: TGTGCCAGTAGTATAAACCGTAGAAACACACAGGATAATGAAAAACTGTTTTTT. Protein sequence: CASSINRRNTQDNEKLFF.

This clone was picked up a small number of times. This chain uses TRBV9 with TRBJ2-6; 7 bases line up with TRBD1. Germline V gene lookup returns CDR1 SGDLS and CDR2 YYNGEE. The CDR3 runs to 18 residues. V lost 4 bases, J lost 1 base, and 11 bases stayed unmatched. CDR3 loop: CASSPLTGIGSGANVLTF. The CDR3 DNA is TGTGCCAGCAGCCCACTGACAGGGATCGGATCTGGGGCCAACGTCCTGACTTTC.

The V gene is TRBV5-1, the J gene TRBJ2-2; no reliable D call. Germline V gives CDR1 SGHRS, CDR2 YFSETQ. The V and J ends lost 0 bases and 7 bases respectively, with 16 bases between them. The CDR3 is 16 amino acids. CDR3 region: CASSLDVSTLGGELFF. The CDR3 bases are TGCGCCAGCAGCTTGGATGTTTCGACGTTGGGCGGGGAGCTGTTTTTT.

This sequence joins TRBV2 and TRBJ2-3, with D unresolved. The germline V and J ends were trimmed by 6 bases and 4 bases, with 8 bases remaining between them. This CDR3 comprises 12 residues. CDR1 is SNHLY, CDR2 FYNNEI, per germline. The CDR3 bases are TGTGCCAGCAGCGCAGAATCAGATACGCAGTATTTT. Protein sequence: CASSAESDTQYF. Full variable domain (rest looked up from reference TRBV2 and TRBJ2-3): EPEVTQTPSHQVTQMGQEVILRCVPISNHLYFYWYRQILGQKVEFLVSFYNNEISEKSEIFDDQFSVERPDGSNFTLKIRSTKLEDSAMYFCASSAESDTQYFGPGTRLTVL.

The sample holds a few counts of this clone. CDR3 nucleotides: TGTGCCAGCAGCTTGGGGGCCGGGGAGCTGTTTTTT. Residues: CASSLGAGELFF. The chain employs TRBV7-6 and TRBJ2-2; D tentatively fits TRBD1 or TRBD2 (5 bases each). Trimming left V 3 bases short and J 6 bases short, with 5 bases between. The germline V gene encodes CDR1 SGHVS and CDR2 FNYEAQ. The CDR3 spans 12 residues.

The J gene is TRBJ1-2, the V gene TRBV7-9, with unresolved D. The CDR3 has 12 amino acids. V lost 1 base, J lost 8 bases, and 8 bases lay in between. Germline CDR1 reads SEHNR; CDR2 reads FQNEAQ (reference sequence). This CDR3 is CASSLDMYGYTF. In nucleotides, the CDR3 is TGTGCCAGCAGCTTAGACATGTACGGCTACACCTTC. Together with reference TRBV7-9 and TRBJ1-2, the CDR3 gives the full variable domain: DTGVSQNPRHKITKRGQNVTFRCDPISEHNRLYWYRQTLGQGPEFLTYFQNEAQLEKSRLLSDRFSAERPKGSFSTLEIQRTEQGDSAMYLCASSLDMYGYTFGSGTRLTVV.

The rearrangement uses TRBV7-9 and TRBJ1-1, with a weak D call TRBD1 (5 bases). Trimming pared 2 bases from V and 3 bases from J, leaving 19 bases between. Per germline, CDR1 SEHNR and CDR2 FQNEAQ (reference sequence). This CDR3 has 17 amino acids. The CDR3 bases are TGTGCCAGCAGCTTACAACGAAGCTGGGGGTTCGACACTGAAGCTTTCTTT. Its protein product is CASSLQRSWGFDTEAFF.

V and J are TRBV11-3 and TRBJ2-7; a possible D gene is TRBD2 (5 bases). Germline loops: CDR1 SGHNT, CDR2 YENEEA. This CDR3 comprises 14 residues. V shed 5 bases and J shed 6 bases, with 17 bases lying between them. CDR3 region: CASSPPPRGGEQYF. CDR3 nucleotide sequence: TGTGCCAGCAGCCCCCCGCCCCGAGGAGGCGAGCAGTACTTC.

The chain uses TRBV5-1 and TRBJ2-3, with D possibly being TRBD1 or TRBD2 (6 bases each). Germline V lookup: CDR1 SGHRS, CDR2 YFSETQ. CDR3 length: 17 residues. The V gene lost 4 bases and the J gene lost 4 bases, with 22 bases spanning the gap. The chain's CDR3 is CASSRSGAEGGADTQYF. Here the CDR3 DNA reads TGCGCCAGCAGCAGATCGGGGGCCGAGGGAGGTGCAGATACGCAGTATTTT.

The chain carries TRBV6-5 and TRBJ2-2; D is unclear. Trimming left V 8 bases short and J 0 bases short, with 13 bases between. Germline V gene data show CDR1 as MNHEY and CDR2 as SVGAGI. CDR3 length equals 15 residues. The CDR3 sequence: CASPPTQANTGELFF. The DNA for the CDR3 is TGTGCCAGCCCCCCGACCCAAGCGAACACCGGGGAGCTGTTTTTT.

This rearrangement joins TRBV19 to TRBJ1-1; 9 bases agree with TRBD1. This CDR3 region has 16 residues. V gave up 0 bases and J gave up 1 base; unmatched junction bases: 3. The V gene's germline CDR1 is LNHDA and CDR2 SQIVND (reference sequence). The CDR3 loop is CASSIDPDRGNTEAFF. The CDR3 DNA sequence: TGTGCCAGTAGTATAGACCCGGACAGGGGGAACACTGAAGCTTTCTTT. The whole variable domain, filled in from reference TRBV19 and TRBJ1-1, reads DGGITQSPKYLFRKEGQNVTLSCEQNLNHDAMYWYRQDPGQGLRLIYYSQIVNDFQKGDIAEGYSVSREKKESFPLTVTSAQKNPTAFYLCASSIDPDRGNTEAFFGQGTRLTVV.

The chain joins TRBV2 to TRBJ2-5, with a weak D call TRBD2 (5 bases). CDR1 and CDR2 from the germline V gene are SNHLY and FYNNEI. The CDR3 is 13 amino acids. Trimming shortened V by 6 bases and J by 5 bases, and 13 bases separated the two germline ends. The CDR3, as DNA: TGTGCCAGCAGCCTACGAAGCGGTGAGACCCAGTACTTC. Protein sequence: CASSLRSGETQYF.

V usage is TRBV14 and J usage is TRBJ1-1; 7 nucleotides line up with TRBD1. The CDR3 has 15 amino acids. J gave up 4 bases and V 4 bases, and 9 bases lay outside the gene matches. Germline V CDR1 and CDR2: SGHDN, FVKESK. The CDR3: CASSPRQGLGTEAFF. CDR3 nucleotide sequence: TGTGCCAGCAGCCCCCGACAGGGTTTGGGCACTGAAGCTTTCTTT.

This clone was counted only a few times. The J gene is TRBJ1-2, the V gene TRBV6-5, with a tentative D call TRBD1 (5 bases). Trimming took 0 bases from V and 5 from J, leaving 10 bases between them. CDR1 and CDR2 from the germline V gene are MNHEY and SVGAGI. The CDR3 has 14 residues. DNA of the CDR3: TGTGCCAGCAGTTACTCCGGGGACGGGTATGGCTACACCTTC. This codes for CASSYSGDGYGYTF.

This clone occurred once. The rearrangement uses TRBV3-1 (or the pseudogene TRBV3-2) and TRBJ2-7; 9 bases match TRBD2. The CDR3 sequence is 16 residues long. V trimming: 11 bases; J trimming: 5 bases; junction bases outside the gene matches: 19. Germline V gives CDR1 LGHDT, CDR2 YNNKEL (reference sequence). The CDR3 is CASGSGLASRMDEQYF. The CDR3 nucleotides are TGTGCCTCCGGGTCCGGACTAGCGAGTAGGATGGACGAGCAGTACTTC.

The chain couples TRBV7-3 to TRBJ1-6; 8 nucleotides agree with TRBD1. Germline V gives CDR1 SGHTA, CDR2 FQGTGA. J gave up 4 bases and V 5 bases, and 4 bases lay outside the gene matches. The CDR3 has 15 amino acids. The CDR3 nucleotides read TGTGCCAGCAGCCCGACAGGGGAGTATAATTCACCCCTCCACTTT. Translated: CASSPTGEYNSPLHF.

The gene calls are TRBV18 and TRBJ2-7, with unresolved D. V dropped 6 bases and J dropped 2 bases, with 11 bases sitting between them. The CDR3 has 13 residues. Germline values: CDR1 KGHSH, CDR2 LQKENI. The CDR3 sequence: CASSNQIPYEQYF. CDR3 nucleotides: TGTGCCAGCTCGAATCAAATTCCCTACGAGCAGTACTTC.

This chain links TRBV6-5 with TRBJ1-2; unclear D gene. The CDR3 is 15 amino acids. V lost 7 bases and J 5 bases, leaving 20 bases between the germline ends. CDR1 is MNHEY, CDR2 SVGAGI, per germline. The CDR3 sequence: CASKDGPANPYGYTF. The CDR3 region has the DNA TGTGCCAGCAAGGACGGCCCCGCTAACCCTTATGGCTACACCTTC.

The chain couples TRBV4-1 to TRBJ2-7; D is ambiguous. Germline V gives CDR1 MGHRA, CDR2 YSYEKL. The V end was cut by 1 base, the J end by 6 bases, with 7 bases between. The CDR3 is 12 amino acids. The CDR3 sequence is CASSQVKGEQYF. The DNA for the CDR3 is TGCGCCAGCAGCCAAGTAAAGGGCGAGCAGTACTTC.

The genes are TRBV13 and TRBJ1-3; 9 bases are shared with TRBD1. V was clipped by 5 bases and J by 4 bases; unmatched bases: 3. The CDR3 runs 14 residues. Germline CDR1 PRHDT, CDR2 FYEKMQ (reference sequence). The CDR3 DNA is TGTGCCAGCAGCGCCGGGACAGGGGGAAACACCATATATTTT. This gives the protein CASSAGTGGNTIYF.

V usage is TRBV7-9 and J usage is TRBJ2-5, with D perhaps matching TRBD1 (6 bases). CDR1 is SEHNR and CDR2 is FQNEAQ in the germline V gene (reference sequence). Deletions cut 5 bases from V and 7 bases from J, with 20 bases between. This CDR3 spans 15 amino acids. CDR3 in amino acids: CASSPRTEGRGTQYF. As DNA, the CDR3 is TGTGCCAGCAGCCCCCGGACAGAGGGAAGAGGGACCCAGTACTTC.

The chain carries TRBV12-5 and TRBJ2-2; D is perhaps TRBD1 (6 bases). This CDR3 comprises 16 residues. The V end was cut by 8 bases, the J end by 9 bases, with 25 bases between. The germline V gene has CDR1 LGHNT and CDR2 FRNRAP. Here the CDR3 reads CASQVTGLGRGRELFF. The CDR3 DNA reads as TGTGCTAGTCAGGTGACCGGGCTTGGCAGGGGCCGGGAGCTGTTTTTT.